A single TCR beta chain is shown here with its context. Antigen specificity is unknown. The germline V gene has CDR1 SNHLY and CDR2 FYNNEI. CDR3 length: 12 residues. This entry is derived from a study of cytomegalovirus exposure and HLA in healthy donors. Vbeta (60) and Jbeta (13) primers were used in the PCR. This table comes from immunoSEQ multiplex PCR, and its TCRdb copy is limited to in-frame clones, with some not included. Of fewer than 350,000 clones in the sample, 80% to 90% are singletons; the top ten hold about 2.5%. Findings and limits, study-wide: Most TCRs appeared rarely, but some public TCRs recurred in many donors. An analysis that came later showed most CMV-associated TCR beta chains appearing HLA-restricted.

Material: PBMCs. The genes are TRBV2 and TRBJ2-5; D call uncertain. The DNA end is more similar to TRBJ2-7, so the J call may be wrong. This clonotype originated in a woman aged 18-29 years in good health and CMV-seronegative. The CDR3 DNA reads TGTGCCAGCACCCTAGATGTCTACGAGCAGTACTTC. Amino acids: CASTLDVYEQYF.